This T cell receptor (beta chain) was identified during a study of OX40 agonist ivuxolimab in advanced cancers. Overall study context: Males comprised 70% to 90% of the group, whose mean age was about 62 years (range roughly 20 to 90). A partial response was reached by three patients: one with hepatocellular carcinoma and two with cutaneous melanoma.

As for this clone: The antigen is unknown.

The CDR3 has 16 residues. The V gene's germline CDR1 is SGHDN and CDR2 FVKESK. With V trimmed by 0 bases and J by 3 bases, 6 bases remained unmatched. Findings and limits, study-wide: The CD4+ and CD8+ T cells in the blood had expanded clonally by week 6 at 0.1 to 3.0 mg/kg.

TCRdb's table, derived via immunoSEQ multiplex PCR, lists solely in-frame clones and lacks some. In the table there are about 58,000 clones, roughly four fifths of which are singletons. The chain recombines TRBV14 with TRBJ2-3; 7 bases are shared with TRBD1. Sequencing was performed on CD4+ or CD8+ T cells sorted from blood, taken in a trial of the OX40 agonist ivuxolimab. The clonotype comes from an adult with an advanced solid tumor such as melanoma, head and neck, liver or kidney cancer. The CDR3 here is CASSQDEGAVTDTQYF. The CDR3 nucleotides read TGTGCCAGCAGCCAAGATGAGGGGGCAGTGACAGATACGCAGTATTTT.